Listed below are T cell receptor beta chains from one sample, sequenced in a study of CD8 T cells in Susac syndrome. Using its own MiXCR run on the immunoSEQ multiplex PCR reads, TCRdb lists one record per CDR3 protein. The sample holds around 150,000 distinct CDR3 sequences, more than 85% seen once. The sequencing input was CD8+ T cells from PBMCs. Receptor source: a human donor with Susac syndrome. Each CDR3 is given with its conserved first and last residue. The D gene is left open where the match is weak. Size values are once, few and many counts, or a class for expanded clones, and some rows have none.

d_gene: TRBD2; j_gene: TRBJ2-5; v_gene: TRBV20-1; abundance: once; CDR3nt: TGCAGTGGCAACCCCACTACTAGCGGGAAAGAGACCCAGTACTTC; CDR3aa: CSGNPTTSGKETQYF
d_gene: TRBD1; j_gene: TRBJ2-2; v_gene: TRBV2; abundance: .; CDR3nt: TGTGCCAGCAGGGATGACAGGGAAAACACCGGGGAGCTGTTTTTT; CDR3aa: CASRDDRENTGELFF
d_gene: TRBD2; j_gene: TRBJ2-2; v_gene: TRBV12-3/TRBV12-4; abundance: .; CDR3nt: TGTGCCAGCGGCGGCCCACGGGATAGCGGGAAAGAGACCGGGGAGCTGTTTTTT; CDR3aa: CASGGPRDSGKETGELFF
d_gene: TRBD1; j_gene: TRBJ2-1; v_gene: TRBV29-1; abundance: .; CDR3nt: TGCAGCGACGGACAGGGGGCAAAGAATGAGCAGTTCTTC; CDR3aa: CSDGQGAKNEQFF
d_gene: .; j_gene: TRBJ1-5; v_gene: TRBV21-1; abundance: once; CDR3nt: TGTGCCCATGGAACAGGGGGCTTAGATCAGCCCCAGCATTTT; CDR3aa: CAHGTGGLDQPQHF
d_gene: TRBD2; j_gene: TRBJ2-7; v_gene: TRBV20-1; abundance: .; CDR3nt: TGCAGTGCCGCGAGCGGGAACACCTACGAGCAGTACTTC; CDR3aa: CSAASGNTYEQYF
d_gene: TRBD2; j_gene: TRBJ2-2; v_gene: TRBV6-5; abundance: .; CDR3nt: TGTGCCAGCAGTTCCCCGGGGGACTACCACACCGGGGAGCTGTTTTTT; CDR3aa: CASSSPGDYHTGELFF
d_gene: .; j_gene: TRBJ2-1; v_gene: TRBV7-6; abundance: .; CDR3nt: TGTGCCAGCGCATGGGAAAACAATGAGCAGTTCTTC; CDR3aa: CASAWENNEQFF
d_gene: .; j_gene: TRBJ1-2; v_gene: TRBV30; abundance: .; CDR3nt: TGTGCCTGGTCAGGCTGGGGGCCGGGGGGCTACACCTTC; CDR3aa: CAWSGWGPGGYTF
d_gene: .; j_gene: TRBJ2-6; v_gene: TRBV14; abundance: .; CDR3nt: TGTGCCAGCAGCCATCTCGAGGCCAACGTCCTGACTTTC; CDR3aa: CASSHLEANVLTF
d_gene: TRBD1; j_gene: TRBJ2-5; v_gene: TRBV9; abundance: .; CDR3nt: TGTGCCAGCAGCCTCGACAGACAGGGTTGGGAGACCCAGTACTTC; CDR3aa: CASSLDRQGWETQYF
d_gene: .; j_gene: TRBJ1-1; v_gene: TRBV9; abundance: .; CDR3nt: TGTGCCAGCAGCGGCGCACAGAACCCTGAAGCTTTCTTT; CDR3aa: CASSGAQNPEAFF
d_gene: TRBD1; j_gene: TRBJ1-5; v_gene: TRBV4-1; abundance: .; CDR3nt: TGCGCCAGCAGCCAAATCCAACAGGGGACAGGTCAGCCCCAGCATTTT; CDR3aa: CASSQIQQGTGQPQHF
d_gene: .; j_gene: TRBJ2-7; v_gene: TRBV7-9; abundance: .; CDR3nt: TGTGCCAGCAGCCCGGTGGACAGTTCCTACGAGCAGTACTTC; CDR3aa: CASSPVDSSYEQYF
d_gene: TRBD1; j_gene: TRBJ2-7; v_gene: TRBV20-1; abundance: .; CDR3nt: TGCAGTGCTAGAGCAGGGGACAGGAGGGACGAGCAGTACTTC; CDR3aa: CSARAGDRRDEQYF
d_gene: TRBD2; j_gene: TRBJ2-1; v_gene: TRBV12-5; abundance: .; CDR3nt: TGTGCTAGTGGTTCGGGCGGGAGGGCCCTCGATGAGCAGTTCTTC; CDR3aa: CASGSGGRALDEQFF
d_gene: .; j_gene: TRBJ2-7; v_gene: TRBV29-1; abundance: .; CDR3nt: TGCAGCGCTAAACCCGGACCGTGGGGCTCCTACGAGCAGTACTTC; CDR3aa: CSAKPGPWGSYEQYF
d_gene: TRBD2; j_gene: TRBJ2-1; v_gene: TRBV19; abundance: .; CDR3nt: TGTGCCAGTATGGAGGCGGGAGGGCCAAATGAGCAGTTCTTC; CDR3aa: CASMEAGGPNEQFF
d_gene: .; j_gene: TRBJ2-7; v_gene: TRBV20-1; abundance: .; CDR3nt: TGCAGTGCTATTATGGGGGGCCACGAGCAGTACTTC; CDR3aa: CSAIMGGHEQYF
d_gene: TRBD2; j_gene: TRBJ2-3; v_gene: TRBV3-1; abundance: .; CDR3nt: TGTGCCAGCAGCCAACGGACTAGCGGTAGCACAGATACGCAGTATTTT; CDR3aa: CASSQRTSGSTDTQYF
d_gene: TRBD2; j_gene: TRBJ2-1; v_gene: TRBV30; abundance: .; CDR3nt: TGTGCCTGGACCAAAACCACTGGCGGGAGCTACAATGAGCAGTTCTTC; CDR3aa: CAWTKTTGGSYNEQFF
d_gene: TRBD2; j_gene: TRBJ2-2; v_gene: TRBV15; abundance: .; CDR3nt: TGTGCCACCAGCAGTGGACTAGCGGGAGTTCTCGGGGAGCTGTTTTTT; CDR3aa: CATSSGLAGVLGELFF
d_gene: .; j_gene: TRBJ1-2; v_gene: TRBV27; abundance: .; CDR3nt: TGTGCCAGCAGTTTATTAGGGGGAAGTGGCGGCTACACCTTC; CDR3aa: CASSLLGGSGGYTF
d_gene: .; j_gene: TRBJ2-7; v_gene: TRBV29-1; abundance: .; CDR3nt: TGCAGCGCTGCGGACAGTTCCTACGAGCAGTACTTC; CDR3aa: CSAADSSYEQYF
d_gene: TRBD2; j_gene: TRBJ2-5; v_gene: TRBV20-1; abundance: .; CDR3nt: TGCAGTGCTAGACTCCTCCGGACTAGCGGGAGGGCCGTTGAGACCCAGTACTTC; CDR3aa: CSARLLRTSGRAVETQYF
d_gene: TRBD1; j_gene: TRBJ2-5; v_gene: TRBV9; abundance: .; CDR3nt: TGTGCCAGCAGCCCCTTCGGGACAGGGATAAAAGAGACCCAGTACTTC; CDR3aa: CASSPFGTGIKETQYF